The rows below give T cell receptor beta chains drawn from one sample of a study of blood T cell repertoires in COVID-19. Sequenced by immunoSEQ multiplex PCR; TCRdb stores in-frame clones only, minus some. The table lists fewer than 35,000 clones, around 90% of them singletons. Sequencing was performed on peripheral blood. All receptors derive from a man aged 55 to 70 with active COVID-19. Each CDR3 is given without its conserved first and last residue.

TRBJ1-1,TRBV5-4,ASSTQTGVNTEAF
TRBJ2-3,TRBV9,ASSALRAGANTDTQY
TRBJ2-7,TRBV18,ASSQSTGTSYEQY
TRBJ1-5,TRBV7-9,ASSLTVGTVRNQPQH
TRBJ1-4,TRBV6-5,ASKPTGYGEKLF
TRBJ1-1,TRBV7-3,ASSLGHQNTEAF
TRBJ2-3,TRBV7-2,ASSLRLAGFTDTQY
TRBJ2-3,TRBV6-1,ASSEASASGPSTDTQY
TRBJ1-2,TRBV19,ASSARQGNYGYT
TRBJ2-1,TRBV19,ASSPSTNSYNEQF